Following are 31 T cell receptor beta chains from one sample sequenced in a study of blood T cell repertoires in COVID-19. Produced via immunoSEQ multiplex PCR; TCRdb's table is partial and in-frame only. Among roughly 570,000 clones, about 89% were seen once, and the ten largest hold around 8%. Sequences were obtained from peripheral blood. The source is a woman between 50 and 59 years old with COVID-19, enrolled during active disease.

This rearrangement joins TRBV3-1 (or the pseudogene TRBV3-2) to TRBJ1-1; D perhaps matches TRBD1 (5 bases). The CDR3 contains 12 residues. V lost 5 bases, J lost 8 bases, and 12 bases lay in between. The germline V gene has CDR1 LGHDT and CDR2 YNNKEL (reference sequence). In DNA, the CDR3 is TGTGCCAGCAGCATAACAGGTAACGAAGCTTTCTTT. Amino acids: CASSITGNEAFF.

The rearrangement joins TRBV2 to TRBJ2-3; the match to TRBD2 covers 8 bases. The CDR3 has 13 amino acids. Trimming cost V 10 bases and J 2 bases; bases outside gene matches: 5. The germline gives CDR1 SNHLY, CDR2 FYNNEI. The CDR3 region is CATAGGATDTQYF. Here the CDR3 DNA reads TGTGCCACGGCGGGGGGAGCCACAGATACGCAGTATTTT.

J is TRBJ2-2 and V is TRBV19; 8 nucleotides match TRBD1. CDR1 and CDR2 from the germline V gene are LNHDA and SQIVND (reference sequence). Unmatched junction bases numbered 10, after V lost 6 bases and J lost 4 bases. The CDR3 is made up of 16 amino acids. CDR3 sequence reads: CASSPPDRASTGELFF. DNA for the CDR3: TGTGCCAGTAGCCCCCCGGACAGGGCAAGCACCGGGGAGCTGTTTTTT.

The chain recombines TRBV12-5 with TRBJ1-1; the D gene is possibly TRBD1 (6 bases). The CDR3 spans 16 residues. V lost 3 bases and J 0 bases, leaving 14 bases between the germline ends. The germline V gene encodes CDR1 LGHNT and CDR2 FRNRAP. CDR3: CASGLWGKGVNTEAFF. The CDR3 DNA sequence: TGTGCTAGTGGTTTATGGGGCAAGGGGGTGAACACTGAAGCTTTCTTT.

The chain joins TRBV7-2 to TRBJ1-6; 7 nucleotides align to TRBD1. The CDR3 loop spans 15 amino acids. Germline-derived CDR1 and CDR2 are SGHTA and FQGNSA. The J segment lost 6 bases and the V segment lost 5 bases, leaving 7 bases of the junction unmatched. The CDR3 reads CASSHRDSLNSPLHF. In DNA, the CDR3 is TGTGCCAGCAGCCACCGGGACAGTCTTAATTCACCCCTCCACTTT.

This chain connects TRBV4-2 to TRBJ1-2; perhaps TRBD1 as D (5 bases). The V and J ends lost 0 bases and 4 bases respectively, with 12 bases between them. This CDR3 spans 15 amino acids. Germline V gene lookup returns CDR1 LGHNA and CDR2 YNFKEQ. CDR3: CASSQEGRKSYGYTF. The CDR3 DNA follows: TGTGCCAGCAGCCAAGAGGGGCGCAAGAGCTATGGCTACACCTTC.

There are a few counts of this clone. The CDR3 region has the DNA TGCGCCAGTAAACCGGGGAGTTCGTCCTACGAGCAGTACTTC. It is translated as CASKPGSSSYEQYF. The V and J genes are TRBV10-2 and TRBJ2-7; maybe TRBD2 (5 bases). The CDR3 totals 14 residues. The germline CDR1 and CDR2 sequences are WSHSY and SAAADI. The V and J ends lost 9 bases and 1 base respectively, with 16 bases between them.

This chain connects TRBV7-2 to TRBJ2-7; 7 bases line up with TRBD1. The germline CDR1 and CDR2 sequences are SGHTA and FQGNSA. The CDR3 has 15 amino acids. The V and J ends lost 2 bases and 2 bases, in that order; junction bases with no gene match: 6. DNA of the CDR3: TGTGCCAGCAGCTTAAACAGGGGCCTTCCCTACGAGCAGTACTTC. This gives the protein CASSLNRGLPYEQYF.

The chain employs TRBV7-2 and TRBJ1-4; the match to TRBD1 covers 8 bases. Germline CDR1 reads SGHTA; CDR2 reads FQGNSA. This CDR3 has 15 residues. V shed 1 base and J 6 bases; nucleotides not matched to a gene: 4. CDR3 loop: CASSLEAGGYEKLFF. The CDR3 DNA reads as TGTGCCAGCAGCTTAGAGGCAGGGGGCTATGAAAAACTGTTTTTT. Based on the CDR3 plus reference TRBV7-2 and TRBJ1-4, the full variable domain is GAGVSQSPSNKVTEKGKDVELRCDPISGHTALYWYRQSLGQGLEFLIYFQGNSAPDKSGLPSDRFSAERTGGSVSTLTIQRTQQEDSAVYLCASSLEAGGYEKLFFGSGTQLSVL.

The V call is TRBV10-3, the J call TRBJ2-7; 8 positions agree with TRBD1. CDR3 length: 14 residues. Looked up from germline, CDR1 is ENHRY and CDR2 is SYGVKD. The junction had 5 bases not matched to a gene; V was cut back by 5 bases and J by 2 bases. The CDR3 spells CAISRQGPTYEQYF. CDR3 DNA sequence: TGTGCCATCAGTAGACAGGGGCCTACCTACGAGCAGTACTTC.

The chain combines TRBV10-1 with TRBJ2-7, with D tentatively TRBD2 (6 bases). CDR1 is WNHNN and CDR2 is SYGVQD in the germline V gene (reference sequence). The CDR3 spans 13 residues. Deletions cut 5 bases from V and 8 bases from J, with 16 bases between. The CDR3, as DNA: TGCGCCAGCAGTCCGGGACTCCAAGAAAAGCAGTACTTC. Residues: CASSPGLQEKQYF.

The chain has TRBV10-2 and TRBJ2-1; 13 bases agree with TRBD2. The V gene's germline CDR1 is WSHSY and CDR2 SAAADI. V gave up 8 bases and J gave up 0 bases; unmatched junction bases: 13. The CDR3 runs 19 residues. CDR3 bases: TGCGCCAGCTCCCCCGGGACTAGCGGGGTGGGAGGCTCCTACAATGAGCAGTTCTTC. It encodes CASSPGTSGVGGSYNEQFF.

CDR3 sequence reads: CARRGGRPLTEAFF. Here the CDR3 DNA reads TGTGCCAGAAGAGGGGGAAGACCGCTCACTGAAGCTTTCTTT. This chain links TRBV5-3 with TRBJ1-1, with a weak D call TRBD1 (6 bases). TRBV5-3 is an ORF for which the function is uncertain. V was clipped by 5 bases and J by 4 bases, with 15 bases between them. The CDR3 is 14 residues long.

The chain couples TRBV30 to TRBJ1-6; 9 bases fit TRBD1. After removal of 4 bases from V and 7 bases from J, the junction contained 8 bases not matched to a gene. CDR3 length: 15 amino acids. CDR1 GTSNPN and CDR2 SVGIG come from the germline V gene (reference sequence). The CDR3 is CAWTLEGQGNSPLHF. CDR3 nucleotide sequence: TGTGCCTGGACCCTTGAGGGACAGGGCAATTCACCCCTCCACTTT.

The chain recombines TRBV6-5 with TRBJ2-1, with 8 bases identical to TRBD1. Trimming took 6 bases from V and 4 from J; bases not matched to a gene: 8. This CDR3 has 15 residues. Germline V gene data show CDR1 as MNHEY and CDR2 as SVGAGI. CDR3 in amino acids: CASSLVGTGYNEQFF. For the CDR3, the DNA is TGTGCCAGCAGCCTCGTCGGGACAGGATACAATGAGCAGTTCTTC.

The rearrangement joins TRBV20-1 to TRBJ2-3, with D tentatively TRBD2 (6 bases). The germline V and J ends were trimmed by 3 bases and 6 bases, with 10 bases remaining between them. The CDR3 is 12 residues long. CDR1 is DFQATT and CDR2 is SNEGSKA in the germline V gene (reference sequence). The CDR3 DNA reads TGCAGTGCTAGTGGGACTGGGGATACGCAGTATTTT. Translation: CSASGTGDTQYF.

This rearrangement joins TRBV5-1 to TRBJ1-1, with TRBD1 matching 8 bases. Trimming removed 4 bases from V and 0 bases from J; junction bases left unmatched: 5. The CDR3 has 15 residues. The germline V gene encodes CDR1 SGHRS and CDR2 YFSETQ. The CDR3 sequence: CASSIRTGMNTEAFF. The CDR3 DNA is TGCGCCAGCAGCATTAGGACAGGGATGAACACTGAAGCTTTCTTT.

J is TRBJ1-2 and V is TRBV5-1, with D tentatively TRBD1 (5 bases). Trimming took off 1 base at V and 8 bases at J, with 18 bases between the two ends. The CDR3 length is 15 residues. Germline V gives CDR1 SGHRS, CDR2 YFSETQ. CDR3: CASSLIQDHLYGYTF. For the CDR3, the DNA is TGCGCCAGCAGCTTGATACAGGACCATCTATACGGCTACACCTTC. The full variable domain, with the rest looked up from reference TRBV5-1 and TRBJ1-2, is KAGVTQTPRYLIKTRGQQVTLSCSPISGHRSVSWYQQTPGQGLQFLFEYFSETQRNKGNFPGRFSGRQFSNSRSEMNVSTLELGDSALYLCASSLIQDHLYGYTFGSGTRLTVV.

J is TRBJ2-1 and V is TRBV27; 10 bases line up with TRBD1. This CDR3 has 15 residues. V lost 4 bases, J lost 6 bases, and 6 bases stayed unmatched. The germline CDR1 and CDR2 sequences are MNHEY and SMNVEV (reference sequence). CDR3 DNA: TGTGCCAGCAGTTCCGGACAGGGGGTTGTCAATGAGCAGTTCTTC. Translating it yields CASSSGQGVVNEQFF.

The V gene is TRBV2, the J gene TRBJ2-5; tentatively, D is TRBD2 (5 bases). The CDR3 has 14 amino acids. Deletions cut 5 bases from V and 5 bases from J, with 15 bases between. Germline V gives CDR1 SNHLY, CDR2 FYNNEI. The CDR3 DNA follows: TGTGCCAGCAGTTCCGGGGTAGTGGGGGAGACCCAGTACTTC. Protein product: CASSSGVVGETQYF. Full variable domain (remainder filled in from reference TRBV2 and TRBJ2-5): EPEVTQTPSHQVTQMGQEVILRCVPISNHLYFYWYRQILGQKVEFLVSFYNNEISEKSEIFDDQFSVERPDGSNFTLKIRSTKLEDSAMYFCASSSGVVGETQYFGPGTRLLVL.

This clone occurred a few times. The CDR3 spells CASSQDRGKMDEQYF. The CDR3 DNA reads as TGTGCCAGTAGCCAGGACAGGGGAAAAATGGACGAGCAGTACTTC. The chain couples TRBV19 to TRBJ2-7, with 9 bases aligning to TRBD1. CDR3 length: 15 residues. Germline values: CDR1 LNHDA, CDR2 SQIVND (reference sequence). J gave up 5 bases and V 6 bases, and 11 bases lay outside the gene matches.

The V gene is TRBV5-6, the J gene TRBJ1-3, with no clear D. This CDR3 region has 15 residues. Trimming took 2 bases from V and 0 from J, leaving 9 bases between them. Germline CDR1 is SGHDT and CDR2 is YYEEEE. The CDR3 spells CASSFVHSSGNTIYF. CDR3 coding DNA: TGTGCCAGCAGCTTCGTTCATAGCTCTGGAAACACCATATATTTT.

This clone was seen only once. This chain uses TRBV6-5 with TRBJ1-4; 8 positions agree with TRBD1. V was clipped by 3 bases and J by 8 bases; unmatched bases: 5. Germline V lookup: CDR1 MNHEY, CDR2 SVGAGI. The CDR3 runs to 14 residues. DNA for the CDR3: TGTGCCAGCAGTTATAGACAGGGGTACGAAAAACTGTTTTTT. Residues: CASSYRQGYEKLFF.

This chain uses TRBV5-1 with TRBJ1-1; D gene ambiguous. The CDR3 is 13 amino acids. The V and J ends lost 4 bases and 5 bases respectively, with 12 bases between them. CDR1 is SGHRS and CDR2 is YFSETQ in the germline V gene. The CDR3 spells CASSVMSGTEAFF. The CDR3 nucleotides read TGCGCCAGCAGCGTTATGTCGGGGACTGAAGCTTTCTTT. Complete variable domain (other parts from reference TRBV5-1 and TRBJ1-1): KAGVTQTPRYLIKTRGQQVTLSCSPISGHRSVSWYQQTPGQGLQFLFEYFSETQRNKGNFPGRFSGRQFSNSRSEMNVSTLELGDSALYLCASSVMSGTEAFFGQGTRLTVV.

CDR3 DNA sequence: TGTGCCTGGACCAGGGGCCTCAGGGACGAGCAGTACTTC. Translating it yields CAWTRGLRDEQYF. The chain links TRBV30 to TRBJ2-7; a weak D match, TRBD1 (6 bases). The V and J ends lost 4 bases and 5 bases respectively, with 15 bases between them. Germline-derived CDR1 and CDR2 are GTSNPN and SVGIG (reference sequence). This CDR3 is 13 amino acids long.

The chain couples TRBV9 to TRBJ2-7; 10 positions agree with TRBD2. Germline V gene sequence: CDR1 SGDLS, CDR2 YYNGEE. The junction had 8 bases not matched to a gene; V was cut back by 0 bases and J by 5 bases. This CDR3 spans 16 amino acids. The CDR3 loop is CASSVAGSGGAHEQYF. In DNA, the CDR3 is TGTGCCAGCAGCGTAGCCGGAAGCGGGGGGGCCCACGAGCAGTACTTC.

The V call is TRBV5-6, the J call TRBJ2-7, with TRBD1 as a possible D gene (5 bases). Trimming took off 0 bases at V and 6 bases at J, with 10 bases between the two ends. This CDR3 comprises 13 residues. The V gene's germline CDR1 is SGHDT and CDR2 YYEEEE. The CDR3 DNA follows: TGTGCCAGCAGCTTGGGGGGCAGATTCGAGCAGTACTTC. It is translated as CASSLGGRFEQYF.

The chain uses TRBV9 and TRBJ1-2; D ambiguous. From germline, CDR1 is SGDLS and CDR2 YYNGEE. V was clipped by 4 bases and J by 4 bases, with 17 bases between them. The CDR3 is made up of 15 amino acids. CDR3 nucleotides: TGTGCCAGCAGCCCAAATTCGGGGTCTGGCTATGGCTACACCTTC. It codes for CASSPNSGSGYGYTF.

The chain combines TRBV11-2 with TRBJ2-5, with D possibly being TRBD1 (6 bases). V gave up 3 bases and J gave up 5 bases, with 10 bases separating them. This CDR3 is built from 13 residues. CDR1 SGHAT and CDR2 FQNNGV come from the germline V gene. CDR3: CASSFSGEETQYF. CDR3 sequence (DNA): TGTGCCAGCAGCTTTTCAGGGGAGGAGACCCAGTACTTC.

This clone was observed a single time. The gene calls are TRBV14 and TRBJ1-2; TRBD1 aligns across 8 bases. CDR3 length equals 13 residues. The V and J ends lost 1 base and 5 bases, in that order; junction bases with no gene match: 0. From germline, CDR1 is SGHDN and CDR2 FVKESK. CDR3 nucleotides: TGTGCCAGCAGCCAAGGGACAGGGTATGGCTACACCTTC. Protein sequence: CASSQGTGYGYTF. The whole variable domain, filled in from reference TRBV14 and TRBJ1-2, reads EAGVTQFPSHSVIEKGQTVTLRCDPISGHDNLYWYRRVMGKEIKFLLHFVKESKQDESGMPNNRFLAERTGGTYSTLKVQPAELEDSGVYFCASSQGTGYGYTFGSGTRLTVV.

The rearrangement uses TRBV5-1 and TRBJ1-1; TRBD1 agrees at 12 bases. Unmatched junction bases numbered 4, after V lost 1 base and J lost 0 bases. This CDR3 is 17 amino acids long. Germline V gene data show CDR1 as SGHRS and CDR2 as YFSETQ. CDR3 in amino acids: CASSLRGQGAVNTEAFF. The CDR3 coding sequence is TGCGCCAGCAGCTTGAGGGGACAGGGGGCTGTGAACACTGAAGCTTTCTTT.